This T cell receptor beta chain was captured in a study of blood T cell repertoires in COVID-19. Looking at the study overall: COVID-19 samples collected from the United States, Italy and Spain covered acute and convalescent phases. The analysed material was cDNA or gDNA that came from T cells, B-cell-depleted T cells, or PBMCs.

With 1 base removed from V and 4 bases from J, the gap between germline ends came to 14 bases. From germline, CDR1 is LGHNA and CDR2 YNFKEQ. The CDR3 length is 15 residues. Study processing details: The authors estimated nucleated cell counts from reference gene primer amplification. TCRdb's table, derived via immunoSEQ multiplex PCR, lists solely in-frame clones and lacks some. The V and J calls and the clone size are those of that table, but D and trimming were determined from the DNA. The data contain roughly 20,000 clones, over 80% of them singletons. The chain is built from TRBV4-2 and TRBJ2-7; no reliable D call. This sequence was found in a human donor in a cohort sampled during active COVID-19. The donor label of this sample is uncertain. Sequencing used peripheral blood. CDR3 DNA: TGTGCCAGCAGCCAAGTCTTATCTGGTCGGTACGAGCAGTACTTC. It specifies CASSQVLSGRYEQYF.